Listed below are T cell receptor beta chains from one sample, sequenced in a study of blood T cells in healthy people across ages. TCRdb ran MiXCR on the 5' RACE reads and lists one entry per CDR3 protein. Of about 640,000 distinct CDR3 sequences in the sample, about 53% were seen once. Sequences were obtained from blood. The receptor set was obtained from a man between 60 and 70 years old in good health. Each CDR3 is given with its conserved first and last residue. Each record gives: J gene, clone size, D gene, V gene, CDR3 DNA, CDR3 protein. D genes are given only for firm matches. Clone size, where shown, is once, few, many, or a class for clones that have expanded.

TRBJ2-4 few TRBD1 TRBV28 TGTGCCAGTACAGGGGCTTCCAAAAACATTCAGTACTTC CASTGASKNIQYF
TRBJ2-3 - TRBD1 TRBV2 TGTGCCAGCAGTCGGACAGGGAGAGATACGCAGTATTTT CASSRTGRDTQYF
TRBJ1-1 - - TRBV12-3/TRBV12-4 TGTGCCAGCAGTTTAGAGGGGGGGGTCTCGGGTCGGGCTTTCTTT CASSLEGGVSGRAFF
TRBJ2-5 - - TRBV20-1 TGCAGTGCTATCGGGGCCCGTGCCTCAGAGACCCAGTACTTC CSAIGARASETQYF
TRBJ2-5 - TRBD1 TRBV12-3/TRBV12-4 TGTGCCAGCAGTTTCGGCGGGACAGGGGTCGATGAGCAGTACTTC CASSFGGTGVDEQYF
TRBJ2-5 few TRBD2 TRBV6-1 TGTGCCAGCAGTGTGGCTAGCGGGACCCAAGAGACCCAGTACTTC CASSVASGTQETQYF
TRBJ1-2 - - TRBV11-2 TGTGCCAGCAGCTTAGTCGGCAGGGGACTCAATCCTAACTATGGCTACACCTTC CASSLVGRGLNPNYGYTF
TRBJ2-1 few - TRBV4-1 TGCGCCAGCAGCCAGGCGTTGGGCGATCGGTCCTACAATGAGCAGTTCTTC CASSQALGDRSYNEQFF
TRBJ2-7 - TRBD2 TRBV6-1 TGTGCCAGCCGACTAGCGGGGGGCCAATCGACTTTCTACGAGCAGTACTTC CASRLAGGQSTFYEQYF
TRBJ2-1 - - TRBV28 TGTGCCAGCAGCTTCAGGGGAGGTAGGAATGAGCAGTTCTTC CASSFRGGRNEQFF
TRBJ2-5 - - TRBV9 TGTGCCAGCAGCGTAAGGTCTAGCCAAGAGACCCAGTACTTC CASSVRSSQETQYF
TRBJ1-6 - - TRBV6-5 TGTGCCAGCAGTTACTCGATACAGATTAACTCACCCCTCCACTTT CASSYSIQINSPLHF
TRBJ1-2 - TRBD1 TRBV7-8 TGTGCCAGCAGCCCGGACAGGGAGCATGGCTACACCTTC CASSPDREHGYTF
TRBJ2-3 - TRBD1 TRBV12-3/TRBV12-4 TGTGCCAGCAGCAGACAGGGCCGAGATACGCAGTATTTT CASSRQGRDTQYF
TRBJ1-2 few TRBD1 TRBV10-3 TGTGCCATCAGTGAGGACAGGGGGCTAAGTGGCTACACCTTC CAISEDRGLSGYTF
TRBJ2-1 - TRBD2 TRBV11-2 TGTGCCAGCAGCTTAGCCGGGACTAAAGTCAATGAGCAGTTCTTC CASSLAGTKVNEQFF
TRBJ2-2 - TRBD2 TRBV24-1 TGTGCCACCAGTGATGCCCCCAGCGGGGGCAACACCGGGGAGCTGTTTTTT CATSDAPSGGNTGELFF
TRBJ2-3 few TRBD2 TRBV11-2 TGTGCTCACGGCGGGGGGGCCACGGATACGCAGTATTTT CAHGGGATDTQYF
TRBJ2-3 - TRBD2 TRBV4-2 TGTGCCAGCAGCCAAGATCCCGGACTAGCGGGGCCGAGCACAGATACGCAGTATTTT CASSQDPGLAGPSTDTQYF
TRBJ2-5 - - TRBV12-3/TRBV12-4 TGTGCCAGCAGTTATACGCGGGAGACCCAGTACTTC CASSYTRETQYF
TRBJ2-7 - TRBD1 TRBV20-1 TGCAGTGCTAGTGCCGATTGGACAGGCGTCCACGAGCAGTACTTC CSASADWTGVHEQYF
TRBJ1-2 - - TRBV27 TGTGCCAGCAGTTTATCGACGGGGGGCCCCCCACGGTCATGGGGCTACACCTTC CASSLSTGGPPRSWGYTF
TRBJ2-4 - - TRBV15 TGTGCCACCAGCAGAGATGTAGCCAAAAACATTCAGTACTTC CATSRDVAKNIQYF
TRBJ2-1 - - TRBV10-3 TGTGCCATCAGTGAGGTATCTGGGGGGGGCGCGTCCTACAATGAGCAGTTCTTC CAISEVSGGGASYNEQFF
TRBJ1-6 - - TRBV13 TGTGCCAGCAGCCTCGGGACTTTCGGCAATTCACCCCTCCACTTT CASSLGTFGNSPLHF
TRBJ1-1 - - TRBV3-1 TGTGCCAGCATCCAAGATACGCTTCGTCCGGCTTTCTTT CASIQDTLRPAFF
TRBJ2-5 - - TRBV6-1 TGTGCCAGCAGTGAAGGATTTGGTTTCGAGACCCAGTACTTC CASSEGFGFETQYF
TRBJ1-1 - - TRBV5-1 TGCGCCAGCAGCTTGAATACCGAGGGGAACACTGAAGCTTTCTTT CASSLNTEGNTEAFF
TRBJ2-5 - - TRBV18 TGTGCCAGCTCACCACAGCCCCAAGAGACCCAGTACTTC CASSPQPQETQYF
TRBJ2-7 - - TRBV7-8 TGTGCCAGCAGCTTAGAGGGGGGAGGGGGAACCTACGAGCAGTACTTC CASSLEGGGGTYEQYF
TRBJ2-5 - - TRBV12-3/TRBV12-4 TGTGCCAGCAGTATCAGGGGAGGAGAGACCCAGTACTTC CASSIRGGETQYF
TRBJ2-5 - TRBD2 TRBV29-1 TGCAGCGTTGAGGCCTCTAGCGGGGGAGAGACCCAGTACTTC CSVEASSGGETQYF
TRBJ1-2 many - TRBV29-1 TGCAGCGTTGAACAGGTGGCCAGTCGAGGCTACACCTTC CSVEQVASRGYTF
TRBJ1-2 - - TRBV5-6 TGTGCCAGCAGCTCACCCGGGACCCAAAAATCTAACTATGGCTACACCTTC CASSSPGTQKSNYGYTF
TRBJ2-3 few - TRBV27 TGTGCCAGCAGTTTAACCCCCAGCACAGATACGCAGTATTTT CASSLTPSTDTQYF
TRBJ2-2 - - TRBV29-1 TGCAGCGCGTACAGGGTTTCGAACACCGGGGAGCTGTTTTTT CSAYRVSNTGELFF
TRBJ2-7 - - TRBV3-1 TGTGCCAGCAGCCAAGTCCCGGGTCCCGCCTACGAGCAGTACTTC CASSQVPGPAYEQYF
TRBJ2-3 once - TRBV9 TGTGCCAGCAGCGTAGTGGGCTATAGCACAGATACGCAGTATTTT CASSVVGYSTDTQYF
TRBJ2-3 - - TRBV7-2 TGTGCCAGCAGCTTAGGTCCAGGGGGAGGGTTAGATACGCAGTATTTT CASSLGPGGGLDTQYF
TRBJ2-3 - - TRBV5-1 TGCGCCAGCAGCTTGGACGGGGTCCGCACAGATACGCAGTATTTT CASSLDGVRTDTQYF
TRBJ2-5 few - TRBV20-1 TGCAGTGTAAAGGGGGGGGCATGGCAAGAGACCCAGTACTTC CSVKGGAWQETQYF
TRBJ1-2 - TRBD1 TRBV5-1 TGCGCCAGCAGCTTGGTACAGGGGAAGGGAGGCTACACCTTC CASSLVQGKGGYTF
TRBJ2-5 few - TRBV3-1 TGTGCCAGCAGCCAAGATCCCCAAGATTGGGTAACGAAGACCCAGTACTTC CASSQDPQDWVTKTQYF
TRBJ2-3 - TRBD1 TRBV9 TGTGCCAGCAGCGTAGGAATATTTTGGGGACAGAACCCAAACACAGATACGCAGTATTTT CASSVGIFWGQNPNTDTQYF
TRBJ2-6 many TRBD2 TRBV11-2 TGTGCCAGCACCCTAGCGGGGGGTAGAGGGGCCAACGTCCTGACTTTC CASTLAGGRGANVLTF